Below, 7 T cell receptor beta chains from the same sample are listed, as sequenced in a study of T cell responses to AZD1222 COVID-19 vaccine. Sequencing used immunoSEQ multiplex PCR; TCRdb keeps in-frame clones, though not all of them. The profile shows about 66,000 clones, 88% of them singletons. The input for sequencing was peripheral blood, taken 28 days after the second dose of the MenACWY control vaccine. These TCRs come from an adult who received the MenACWY meningococcal vaccine as a control.

CDR3 sequence: CATGLQGFAFF. The CDR3 DNA sequence: TGTGCCACTGGACTACAGGGTTTTGCTTTCTTT. The J gene is TRBJ1-1, the V gene TRBV7-6; tentative D call: TRBD1 (6 bases). Trimming took off 10 bases at V and 11 bases at J, with 17 bases between the two ends. Looked up from germline, CDR1 is SGHVS and CDR2 is FNYEAQ. This CDR3 is 11 amino acids long.

J is TRBJ1-2 and V is TRBV6-1; TRBD1 matches 7 bases. The germline CDR1 and CDR2 sequences are MNHNS and SASEGT. The V segment lost 0 bases and the J segment 5 bases; nucleotides outside the gene matches: 3. This CDR3 spans 14 amino acids. The CDR3 sequence: CASSEAEGAYGYTF. CDR3 coding DNA: TGTGCCAGCAGTGAAGCGGAGGGGGCGTATGGCTACACCTTC.

The chain carries TRBV11-2 and TRBJ2-2, with 8 bases matching TRBD1. The V gene's germline CDR1 is SGHAT and CDR2 FQNNGV. This CDR3 is built from 15 residues. After removal of 4 bases from V and 8 bases from J, the junction contained 9 bases not matched to a gene. CDR3 region: CASSYRDRLGGELFF. In DNA form, the CDR3 reads TGTGCCAGCAGCTACCGGGACAGGCTCGGGGGGGAGCTGTTTTTT. Looking up the rest from reference TRBV11-2 and TRBJ2-2 gives the full variable domain: EAGVAQSPRYKIIEKRQSVAFWCNPISGHATLYWYQQILGQGPKLLIQFQNNGVVDDSQLPKDRFSAERLKGVDSTLKIQPAKLEDSAVYLCASSYRDRLGGELFFGEGSRLTVL.

This clone is a singleton in its sample. The chain combines TRBV5-6 with TRBJ2-4; D assignment may be TRBD1 or TRBD2 (5 bases each). Trimming removed 2 bases from V and 6 bases from J, with 18 bases in between. The V gene's germline CDR1 is SGHDT and CDR2 YYEEEE. This CDR3 has 16 residues. The CDR3 DNA follows: TGTGCCAGCAGCTTCCATGGGGGAGTGGAGAGAAACATTCAGTACTTC. Translation: CASSFHGGVERNIQYF.

The rearrangement uses TRBV10-3 and TRBJ2-7; 8 bases fit TRBD1. This CDR3 has 15 residues. V trimming: 0 bases; J trimming: 2 bases; junction bases outside the gene matches: 3. The germline V gene has CDR1 ENHRY and CDR2 SYGVKD. The CDR3 DNA follows: TGTGCCATCAGTGAGTCTACAGGGGGAACCTACGAGCAGTACTTC. This codes for CAISESTGGTYEQYF.

V and J are TRBV27 and TRBJ2-4; TRBD1 matches 7 bases. The V segment lost 0 bases and the J segment 0 bases; nucleotides outside the gene matches: 8. This CDR3 spans 18 amino acids. Germline CDR1 is MNHEY and CDR2 is SMNVEV (reference sequence). The CDR3 protein is CASSLSLGQLIAKNIQYF. CDR3 DNA sequence: TGTGCCAGCAGTTTATCGTTGGGACAGCTCATAGCCAAAAACATTCAGTACTTC.

The J gene is TRBJ1-2, the V gene TRBV12-3 or TRBV12-4; D is undetermined. The CDR3 runs to 13 residues. The V end lost 1 base, the J end lost 5 bases, and 8 bases lay between the germline ends. This CDR3 is CASSLGTYYGYTF. As DNA, the CDR3 is TGTGCCAGCAGTTTAGGGACGTATTATGGCTACACCTTC.